These 21 T cell receptor beta chains were sequenced from one sample in a study of cytotoxic CD8 clonotypes in ibrutinib-treated CLL. Repertoires were generated with immunoSEQ multiplex PCR, while TCRdb's copy carries only in-frame clones and drops some. The sample lists approximately 50,000 clones, roughly 49% seen once, with about 24% in the top ten. The source was PBMCs, collected at disease progression, from a patient treated with ibrutinib. These receptors were obtained from a human donor with chronic lymphocytic leukemia.

The rearrangement joins TRBV9 to TRBJ1-1; the D is unclear. The CDR3 runs 12 residues. In germline, CDR1 is SGDLS, CDR2 YYNGEE. V was clipped by 4 bases and J by 7 bases, with 11 bases between them. This chain's CDR3 is CASSSDGIEAFF. The CDR3 nucleotides are TGTGCCAGCAGCTCAGACGGTATTGAAGCTTTCTTT.

The rearrangement links TRBV4-3 to TRBJ1-3, with a weak D call TRBD1 (6 bases). With 5 bases removed from V and 0 bases from J, the gap between germline ends came to 17 bases. This CDR3 is 17 amino acids long. Germline loops: CDR1 LGHNA, CDR2 YSLEER. The CDR3 region has the DNA TGCGCCAGCAGCATGAACCCACAGGGCGACTCTGGAAACACCATATATTTT. Amino acids: CASSMNPQGDSGNTIYF.

This clone has only a few counts. The J gene is TRBJ1-2, the V gene TRBV5-4, with D uncertain. The CDR3 is 14 residues long. The germline V gene has CDR1 SGHNT and CDR2 YYREEE (reference sequence). Trimming removed 5 bases from V and 2 bases from J, with 13 bases in between. Here the CDR3 reads CASRDSSGNYGYTF. For the CDR3, the DNA is TGTGCCAGCAGGGATTCGTCGGGGAACTATGGCTACACCTTC. The variable domain in full, with the rest retrieved from reference TRBV5-4 and TRBJ1-2, is ETGVTQSPTHLIKTRGQQVTLRCSSQSGHNTVSWYQQALGQGPQFIFQYYREEENGRGNFPPRFSGLQFPNYSSELNVNALELDDSALYLCASRDSSGNYGYTFGSGTRLTVV.

The gene calls are TRBV7-6 and TRBJ1-2, with 10 bases fitting TRBD1. Trimming removed 5 bases from V and 0 bases from J; junction bases left unmatched: 3. Germline lookup yields CDR1 SGHVS and CDR2 FNYEAQ. The CDR3 contains 15 residues. CDR3 region: CASSQGTGANYGYTF. The CDR3 nucleotides are TGTGCCAGCAGCCAGGGGACAGGGGCTAACTATGGCTACACCTTC.

This chain links TRBV25-1 with TRBJ2-2; D possibly corresponds to TRBD2 (7 bases). Germline V lookup: CDR1 MGHDK, CDR2 SYGVNS. V was shortened by 2 bases and J by 5 bases, with 18 bases between the two germline ends. This CDR3 comprises 17 residues. For the CDR3, the DNA is TGTGCCAGCAGTGAAATTACTGGGAGGGGGTCAACCGGGGAGCTGTTTTTT. Protein: CASSEITGRGSTGELFF.

The table lists this clone with a few counts. This chain joins TRBV27 and TRBJ2-7, with D possibly matching TRBD2 (5 bases). This CDR3 has 11 amino acids. V shed 6 bases and J shed 2 bases, with 5 bases lying between them. Germline V gene lookup returns CDR1 MNHEY and CDR2 SMNVEV (reference sequence). The CDR3 bases are TGTGCCAGCAGGCGGGCCTACGAGCAGTACTTC. It encodes CASRRAYEQYF.

This clone is hyperexpanded by share. This CDR3 reads CASSLRGLAYEQYF. The CDR3 nucleotides read TGTGCCAGCAGCTTACGCGGACTAGCCTACGAGCAGTACTTC. The chain couples TRBV7-8 to TRBJ2-7, with 7 positions matching TRBD2. The trim removed 2 bases at V and 2 bases at J, leaving 3 bases unmatched. The V gene's germline CDR1 is SGHVS and CDR2 FQNEAQ. The CDR3 consists of 14 residues.

The CDR3 loop reads CASSYSGTYEQYF. CDR3 DNA sequence: TGTGCCAGCAGTTACTCGGGCACCTACGAGCAGTACTTC. The rearrangement uses TRBV6-6 and TRBJ2-7, with D hard to call. CDR1 MNHNY and CDR2 SVGAGI come from the germline V gene (reference sequence). The CDR3 consists of 13 residues. Trimming took 0 bases from V and 2 from J, leaving 5 bases between them.

The rearrangement links TRBV5-1 to TRBJ2-7; 9 bases are shared with TRBD2. The V segment lost 1 base and the J segment 4 bases; nucleotides outside the gene matches: 6. The germline V gene encodes CDR1 SGHRS and CDR2 YFSETQ. The CDR3 spans 15 residues. CDR3 DNA: TGCGCCAGCAGCTTGATAGCGGGAGAAGGTTACGAGCAGTACTTC. This encodes CASSLIAGEGYEQYF.

CDR3 DNA sequence: TGTGCCAGCAGCTTGACGGACAGCATGAACACTGAAGCTTTCTTT. Its translation: CASSLTDSMNTEAFF. J is TRBJ1-1 and V is TRBV7-6; tentative D call: TRBD1 (6 bases). The CDR3 has 15 amino acids. Germline V gene data show CDR1 as SGHVS and CDR2 as FNYEAQ. The ends were cut back, 3 bases at V and 0 bases at J, with 11 bases in the middle.

This clone was counted only a few times. The J gene is TRBJ1-5, the V gene TRBV30, with a weak D call TRBD1 (5 bases). The CDR3 sequence is 14 residues long. CDR1 and CDR2 from the germline V gene are GTSNPN and SVGIG (reference sequence). Trimming left V 1 base short and J 6 bases short, with 13 bases between. The CDR3 here is CAWSALGGSQPQHF. The DNA for the CDR3 is TGTGCCTGGAGTGCCTTGGGGGGATCTCAGCCCCAGCATTTT.

The chain is built from TRBV28 and TRBJ2-5; tentative D call: TRBD1 (6 bases). Per the germline V gene, CDR1 is MDHEN and CDR2 is SYDVKM. The CDR3 spans 16 residues. Trimming stripped 4 bases from V and 1 base from J, with 16 bases between. CDR3 sequence: CASSSPGAVGQETQYF. The CDR3, as DNA: TGTGCCAGCAGTTCCCCAGGGGCAGTAGGCCAAGAGACCCAGTACTTC.

This chain links TRBV27 with TRBJ2-2; D call uncertain. The CDR3 is made up of 14 amino acids. Deletions cut 6 bases from V and 6 bases from J, with 14 bases between. The germline V gene has CDR1 MNHEY and CDR2 SMNVEV (reference sequence). This chain's CDR3 is CASREPQIPGELFF. In DNA form, the CDR3 reads TGTGCCAGCAGGGAACCCCAGATTCCCGGGGAGCTGTTTTTT.

This clone was counted between two and nine times. J is TRBJ2-7 and V is TRBV25-1; 8 bases agree with TRBD2. The V gene's germline CDR1 is MGHDK and CDR2 SYGVNS. There are 14 residues in the CDR3. The ends lost 2 bases at V and 4 bases at J; junction bases unmatched: 4. CDR3 residues: CASSEAGGKYEQYF. CDR3 nucleotides: TGTGCCAGCAGTGAAGCGGGAGGAAAGTACGAGCAGTACTTC.

This clone was detected ten times or more. The V call is TRBV2, the J call TRBJ2-7, with 8 nucleotides matching TRBD1. This CDR3 is 15 amino acids long. The J segment lost 0 bases and the V segment lost 6 bases, leaving 7 bases of the junction unmatched. Germline CDR1 SNHLY, CDR2 FYNNEI. The CDR3, as DNA: TGTGCCAGCAGGCCCGCGGGACAGGCCTCCTACGAGCAGTACTTC. Protein: CASRPAGQASYEQYF.

This clone was seen a handful of times. The V gene is TRBV27, the J gene TRBJ1-1; D might be TRBD1 (5 bases). V lost 8 bases and J lost 0, with 10 bases in between. CDR3 size: 13 residues. Looked up from germline, CDR1 is MNHEY and CDR2 is SMNVEV (reference sequence). The CDR3 region is CASGAAMNTEAFF. CDR3 nucleotide sequence: TGTGCCAGCGGGGCAGCCATGAACACTGAAGCTTTCTTT.

A single count supports this clone. The gene calls are TRBV30 and TRBJ2-5; 9 positions match TRBD2. Per the germline V gene, CDR1 is GTSNPN and CDR2 is SVGIG (reference sequence). J gave up 4 bases and V 3 bases, and 6 bases lay outside the gene matches. The CDR3 totals 14 residues. The CDR3 is CAWRGAGGRETQYF. The CDR3, as DNA: TGTGCCTGGAGAGGAGCGGGAGGACGAGAGACCCAGTACTTC.

J is TRBJ2-1 and V is TRBV7-9; no definite D call. The V gene lost 5 bases and the J gene lost 4 bases, with 3 bases spanning the gap. The germline CDR1 and CDR2 sequences are SEHNR and FQNEAQ (reference sequence). The CDR3 has 11 amino acids. The CDR3 spells CASSVYNEQFF. The CDR3 DNA reads as TGTGCCAGCAGCGTTTACAATGAGCAGTTCTTC. Based on the CDR3 plus reference TRBV7-9 and TRBJ2-1, the full variable domain is DTGVSQNPRHKITKRGQNVTFRCDPISEHNRLYWYRQTLGQGPEFLTYFQNEAQLEKSRLLSDRFSAERPKGSFSTLEIQRTEQGDSAMYLCASSVYNEQFFGPGTRLTVL.

This chain uses TRBV19 with TRBJ1-4; D is perhaps TRBD1 (5 bases). Germline loops: CDR1 LNHDA, CDR2 SQIVND (reference sequence). V dropped 4 bases and J dropped 12 bases, with 21 bases sitting between them. CDR3 length: 15 amino acids. CDR3 region: CASSTIAGPRGQLFF. The CDR3, as DNA: TGTGCCAGTAGTACCATCGCGGGGCCGAGGGGTCAACTGTTTTTT.

This clone was observed at least ten times. The V and J genes are TRBV9 and TRBJ2-1; D might be TRBD2 (6 bases). This CDR3 has 13 amino acids. Germline values: CDR1 SGDLS, CDR2 YYNGEE. V lost 2 bases and J 3 bases, leaving 6 bases between the germline ends. The CDR3 loop is CASSVSGYNEQFF. CDR3 DNA sequence: TGTGCCAGCAGCGTTAGCGGCTACAATGAGCAGTTCTTC.

At least ten counts were recorded for this clone. V gene TRBV7-9 combines with J gene TRBJ2-1; D possibly corresponds to TRBD1 (6 bases). Germline V gives CDR1 SEHNR, CDR2 FQNEAQ (reference sequence). Trimming pared 5 bases from V and 8 bases from J, leaving 10 bases between. The CDR3 contains 12 residues. The CDR3 DNA sequence: TGTGCCAGCAGCACCGAGGGGGATGAGCAGTTCTTC. As protein: CASSTEGDEQFF. Drawing the rest from reference TRBV7-9 and TRBJ2-1, the complete variable domain is DTGVSQNPRHKITKRGQNVTFRCDPISEHNRLYWYRQTLGQGPEFLTYFQNEAQLEKSRLLSDRFSAERPKGSFSTLEIQRTEQGDSAMYLCASSTEGDEQFFGPGTRLTVL.